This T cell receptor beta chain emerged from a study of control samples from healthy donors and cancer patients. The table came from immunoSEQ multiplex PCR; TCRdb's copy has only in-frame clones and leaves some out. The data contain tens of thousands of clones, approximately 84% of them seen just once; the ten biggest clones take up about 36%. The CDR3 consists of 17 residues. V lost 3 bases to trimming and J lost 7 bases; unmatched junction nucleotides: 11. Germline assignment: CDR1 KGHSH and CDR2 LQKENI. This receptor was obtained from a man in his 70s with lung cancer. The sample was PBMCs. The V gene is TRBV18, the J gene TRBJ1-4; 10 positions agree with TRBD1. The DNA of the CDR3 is TGTGCCAGCTCACCGAGACAGGGGGCGCAGATTGGTGAAAAACTGTTTTTT. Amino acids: CASSPRQGAQIGEKLFF.